The clone carrying this T cell receptor (beta chain) was observed at least ten times. Its specificity is not known. The data belong to a study of T cell repertoires and HLA-DP antigens. Across the study: In vitro CD4+ alloreactivity was against HeLa-presented HLA-DP.

Purity of the untouched CD4+ T cells was about 98%. Amplification used primers for 54 TRBV and 13 TRBJ segments. The assay was immunoSEQ multiplex PCR, and TCRdb's table has in-frame clones only and misses some. The data contain over 60,000 clones, around 80% of them seen just once; the ten biggest clones take up 1.6%. Trimming stripped 7 bases from V and 2 bases from J, with 8 bases between. The germline V gene encodes CDR1 SGDLS and CDR2 YYNGEE. CDR3 length: 12 amino acids. The material sequenced was CD4+ T cells from PBMCs. V gene TRBV9 combines with J gene TRBJ2-3, with D perhaps matching TRBD2 (6 bases). This clonotype was obtained from a man in his sixties in good health and CMV-seronegative. The CDR3 loop reads CASGGSTDTQYF. For the CDR3, the DNA is TGTGCCAGCGGAGGGTCCACAGATACGCAGTATTTT.